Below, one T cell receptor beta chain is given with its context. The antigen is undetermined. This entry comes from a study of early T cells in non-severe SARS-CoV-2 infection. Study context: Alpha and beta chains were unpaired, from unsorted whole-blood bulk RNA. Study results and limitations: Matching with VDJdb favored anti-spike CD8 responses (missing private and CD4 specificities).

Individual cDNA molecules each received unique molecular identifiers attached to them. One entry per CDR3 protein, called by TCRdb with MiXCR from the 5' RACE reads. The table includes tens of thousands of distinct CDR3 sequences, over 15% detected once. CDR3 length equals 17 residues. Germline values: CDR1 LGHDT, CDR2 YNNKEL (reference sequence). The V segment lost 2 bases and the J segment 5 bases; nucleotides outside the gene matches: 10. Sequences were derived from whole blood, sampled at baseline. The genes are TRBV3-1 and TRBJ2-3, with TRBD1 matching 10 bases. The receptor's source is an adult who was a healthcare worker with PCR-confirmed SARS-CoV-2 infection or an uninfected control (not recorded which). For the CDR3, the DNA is TGTGCCAGCAGCCAAATCCCTGGGACAGGGGTTGAAGATACGCAGTATTTT. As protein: CASSQIPGTGVEDTQYF.